The clone carrying this TCR beta chain showed up just once. Produced via immunoSEQ multiplex PCR; TCRdb's table is partial and in-frame only. This table has over 150,000 clones, approximately 94% appearing once. The sample originates from a study of control samples from healthy donors and cancer patients. This sequence originates from a man in his 60s with colorectal cancer. The specimen was PBMCs.

This CDR3 is CASSLAVGGNTDTQYF. The CDR3 DNA is TGCGCCAGCAGCTTGGCCGTCGGAGGGAACACAGATACGCAGTATTTT. The chain employs TRBV5-1 and TRBJ2-3, with D perhaps matching TRBD2 (6 bases). The germline V gene has CDR1 SGHRS and CDR2 YFSETQ. The CDR3 has 16 residues. V was clipped by 0 bases and J by 2 bases, with 13 bases between them.